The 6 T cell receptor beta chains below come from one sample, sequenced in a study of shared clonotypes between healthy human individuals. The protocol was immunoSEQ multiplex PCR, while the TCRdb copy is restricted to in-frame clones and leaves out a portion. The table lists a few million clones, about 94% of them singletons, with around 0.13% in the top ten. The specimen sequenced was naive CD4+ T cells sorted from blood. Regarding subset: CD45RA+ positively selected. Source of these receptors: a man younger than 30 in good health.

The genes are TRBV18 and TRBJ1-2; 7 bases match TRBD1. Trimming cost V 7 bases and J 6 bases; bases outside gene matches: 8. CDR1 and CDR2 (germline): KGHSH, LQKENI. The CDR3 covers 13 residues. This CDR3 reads CASFTDRVNGYTF. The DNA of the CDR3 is TGTGCCAGCTTCACCGACAGGGTGAATGGCTACACCTTC. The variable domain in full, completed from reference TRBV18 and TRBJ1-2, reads NAGVMQNPRHLVRRRGQEARLRCSPMKGHSHVYWYRQLPEEGLKFMVYLQKENIIDESGMPKERFSAEFPKEGPSILRIQQVVRGDSAAYFCASFTDRVNGYTFGSGTRLTVV.

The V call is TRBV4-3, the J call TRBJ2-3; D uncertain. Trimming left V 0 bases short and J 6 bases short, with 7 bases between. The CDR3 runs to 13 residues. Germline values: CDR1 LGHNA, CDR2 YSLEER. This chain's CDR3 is CASSQDQGDTQYF. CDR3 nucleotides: TGCGCCAGCAGCCAAGATCAAGGGGATACGCAGTATTTT.

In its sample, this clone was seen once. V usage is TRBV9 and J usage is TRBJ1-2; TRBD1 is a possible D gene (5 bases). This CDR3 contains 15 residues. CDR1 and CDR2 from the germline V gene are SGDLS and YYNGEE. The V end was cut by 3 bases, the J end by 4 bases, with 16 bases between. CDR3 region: CASSEGRGGTYGYTF. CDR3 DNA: TGTGCCAGCAGCGAGGGAAGGGGAGGGACCTATGGCTACACCTTC.

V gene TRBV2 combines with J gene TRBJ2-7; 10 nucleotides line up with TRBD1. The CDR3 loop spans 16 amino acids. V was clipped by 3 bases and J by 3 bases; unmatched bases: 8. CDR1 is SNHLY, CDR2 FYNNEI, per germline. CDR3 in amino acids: CASSERSWDRGYEQYF. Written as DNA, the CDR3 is TGTGCCAGCAGTGAGAGGAGTTGGGACAGGGGCTACGAGCAGTACTTC. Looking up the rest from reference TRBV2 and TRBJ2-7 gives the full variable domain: EPEVTQTPSHQVTQMGQEVILRCVPISNHLYFYWYRQILGQKVEFLVSFYNNEISEKSEIFDDQFSVERPDGSNFTLKIRSTKLEDSAMYFCASSERSWDRGYEQYFGPGTRLTVT.

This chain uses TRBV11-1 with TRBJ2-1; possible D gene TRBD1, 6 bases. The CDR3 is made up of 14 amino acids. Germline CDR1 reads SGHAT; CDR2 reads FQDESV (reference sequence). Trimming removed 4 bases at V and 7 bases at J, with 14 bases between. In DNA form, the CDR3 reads TGTGCCAGCAGCTCCCACAGGGATCCGAATGAGCAGTTCTTC. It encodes CASSSHRDPNEQFF.

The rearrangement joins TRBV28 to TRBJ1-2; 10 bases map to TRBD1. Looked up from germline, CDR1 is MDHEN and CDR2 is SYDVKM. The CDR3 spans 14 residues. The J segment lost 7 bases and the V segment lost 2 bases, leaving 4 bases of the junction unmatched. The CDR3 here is CASSLRQGAGGYTF. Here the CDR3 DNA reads TGTGCCAGCAGTTTAAGACAGGGGGCGGGTGGCTACACCTTC.